The present T cell receptor beta chain was sequenced within a study of T cells after yellow fever vaccination. Study results and caveats: Post-booster repertoires again held most primary-vaccination clones (about 95% CD4, just under 90% CD8). Highly abundant clonotypes carried over from the bulk population could end up in FACS-sorted repertoires as contaminants.

TCRdb recomputed calls from the 5' RACE reads with MiXCR, one row per CDR3 protein. The data contain around 160,000 distinct CDR3 sequences, 6% to 7.5% of them seen just once; the ten biggest clones take up 2.5% to 3%. This clonotype has ten or more counts. Its matching antigen is unknown. With 5 bases removed from V and 1 base from J, the gap between germline ends came to 20 bases. Germline V gene sequence: CDR1 MNHEY, CDR2 SVGEGT. This CDR3 is built from 17 residues. Sequencing was performed on CD4+ T cells sorted from PBMCs, taken 5 to 6 days after the first yellow fever vaccination. This chain links TRBV6-2 or TRBV6-3 with TRBJ2-5, with D perhaps TRBD1 (6 bases). The sequence was collected from a man younger than 35 who received the YFV17D yellow fever vaccine. The CDR3 DNA follows: TGTGCCAGCAGTCCAACTAGGACAGCGAAGGCCCAAGAGACCCAGTACTTC. It is translated as CASSPTRTAKAQETQYF.